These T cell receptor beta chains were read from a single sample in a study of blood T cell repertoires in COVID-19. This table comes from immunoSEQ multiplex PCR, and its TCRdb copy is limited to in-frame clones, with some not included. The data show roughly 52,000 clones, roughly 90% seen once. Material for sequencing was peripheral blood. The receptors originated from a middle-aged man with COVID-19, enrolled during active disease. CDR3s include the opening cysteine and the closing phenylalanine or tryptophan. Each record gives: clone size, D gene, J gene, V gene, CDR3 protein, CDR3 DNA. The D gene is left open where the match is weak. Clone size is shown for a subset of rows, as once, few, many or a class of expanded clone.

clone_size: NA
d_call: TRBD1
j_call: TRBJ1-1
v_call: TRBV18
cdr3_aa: CASSPSGVTGDTEAFF
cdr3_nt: TGTGCCAGCTCACCAAGTGGGGTGACAGGGGACACTGAAGCTTTCTTT

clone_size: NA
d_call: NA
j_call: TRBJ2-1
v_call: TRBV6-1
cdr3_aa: CASSEFAVLHEQFF
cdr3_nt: TGTGCCAGCAGTGAATTTGCAGTCTTGCATGAGCAGTTCTTC

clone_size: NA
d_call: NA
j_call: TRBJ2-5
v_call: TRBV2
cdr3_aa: CASGGRSQETQYF
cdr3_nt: TGTGCCAGCGGAGGGAGGTCACAAGAGACCCAGTACTTC

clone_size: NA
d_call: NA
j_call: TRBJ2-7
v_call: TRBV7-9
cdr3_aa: CASSLRTATYEQYF
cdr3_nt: TGTGCCAGCAGCTTAAGGACTGCGACCTACGAGCAGTACTTC

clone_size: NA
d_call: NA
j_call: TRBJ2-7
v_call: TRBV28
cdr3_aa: CASSPSGTGDYEQYF
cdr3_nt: TGTGCCAGCAGTCCGTCCGGGACGGGGGACTACGAGCAGTACTTC

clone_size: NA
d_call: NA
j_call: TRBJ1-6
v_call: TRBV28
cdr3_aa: CASSLTGSPLHF
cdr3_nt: TGTGCCAGCAGTTTAACAGGATCACCCCTCCACTTT

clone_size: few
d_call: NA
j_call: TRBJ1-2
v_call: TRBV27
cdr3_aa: CASSLKGNGYTF
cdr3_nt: TGTGCCAGCAGTTTAAAGGGGAATGGCTACACCTTC

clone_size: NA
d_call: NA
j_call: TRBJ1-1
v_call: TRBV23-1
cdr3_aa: CASSQYDRSGTEAFF
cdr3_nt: TGCGCCAGCAGTCAGTATGACAGATCGGGCACTGAAGCTTTCTTT

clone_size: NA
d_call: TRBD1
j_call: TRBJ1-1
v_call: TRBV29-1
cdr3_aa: CSVADIRGTEAFF
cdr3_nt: TGCAGCGTTGCCGATATCAGGGGGACTGAAGCTTTCTTT

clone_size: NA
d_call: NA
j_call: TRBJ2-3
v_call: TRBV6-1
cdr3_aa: CASSEGAWGDSTDTQYF
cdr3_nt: TGTGCCAGCAGTGAAGGGGCATGGGGGGATAGCACAGATACGCAGTATTTT

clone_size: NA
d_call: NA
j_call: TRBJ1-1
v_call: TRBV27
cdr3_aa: CANTLSLHTEAFF
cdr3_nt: TGTGCCAACACCCTTTCGTTGCACACTGAAGCTTTCTTT

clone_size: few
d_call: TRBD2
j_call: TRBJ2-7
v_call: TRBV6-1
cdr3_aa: CASSDYAGVGEQYF
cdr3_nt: TGTGCCAGCAGTGATTACGCGGGGGTCGGGGAGCAGTACTTC

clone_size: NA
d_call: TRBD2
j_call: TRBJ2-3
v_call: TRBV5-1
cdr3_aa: CASSFASGKSTDTQYF
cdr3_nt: TGCGCCAGCAGCTTCGCCAGCGGGAAGAGCACAGATACGCAGTATTTT

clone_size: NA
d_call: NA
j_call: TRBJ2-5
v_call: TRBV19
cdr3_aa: CASSMTSGWAQETQYF
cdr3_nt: TGTGCCAGTAGTATGACTAGTGGATGGGCCCAGGAGACCCAGTACTTC

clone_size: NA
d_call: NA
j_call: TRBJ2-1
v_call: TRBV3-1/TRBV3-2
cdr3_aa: CASSQGFGFEQFF
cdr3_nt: TGTGCCAGCAGCCAAGGTTTCGGGTTTGAGCAGTTCTTC

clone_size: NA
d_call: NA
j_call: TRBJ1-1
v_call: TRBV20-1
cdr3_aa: CSARGQLEAFF
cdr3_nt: TGCAGTGCTAGAGGACAGCTGGAAGCTTTCTTT

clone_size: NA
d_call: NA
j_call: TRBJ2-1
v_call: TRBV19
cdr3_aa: CASSTYVRVNEQFF
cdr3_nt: TGTGCCAGTAGTACATACGTCAGGGTCAATGAGCAGTTCTTC

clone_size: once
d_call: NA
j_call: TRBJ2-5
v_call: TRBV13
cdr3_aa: CASSSRLQETQYF
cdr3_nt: TGTGCCAGCAGCTCCCGACTCCAAGAGACCCAGTACTTC

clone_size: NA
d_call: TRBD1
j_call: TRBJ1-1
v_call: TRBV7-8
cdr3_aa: CASSTRTGGLTEAFF
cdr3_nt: TGTGCCAGCAGCACCAGGACAGGGGGCCTCACTGAAGCTTTCTTT

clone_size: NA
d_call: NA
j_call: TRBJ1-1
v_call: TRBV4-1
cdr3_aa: CASSQRGGGRNTEAFF
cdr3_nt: TGCGCCAGCAGCCAACGGGGGGGAGGCCGGAACACTGAAGCTTTCTTT

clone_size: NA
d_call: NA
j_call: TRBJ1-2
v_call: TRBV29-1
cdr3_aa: CSVEAGPGYGYTF
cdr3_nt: TGCAGCGTGGAGGCGGGGCCTGGCTATGGCTACACCTTC

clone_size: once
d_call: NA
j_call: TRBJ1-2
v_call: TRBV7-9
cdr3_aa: CASSLGLSALGYTF
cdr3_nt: TGTGCCAGCAGCCTGGGCCTCTCTGCCCTTGGCTACACCTTC

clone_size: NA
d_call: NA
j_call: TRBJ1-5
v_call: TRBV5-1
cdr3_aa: CASSPGPGESQPQHF
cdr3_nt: TGCGCCAGCAGCCCAGGCCCGGGGGAAAGTCAGCCCCAGCATTTT

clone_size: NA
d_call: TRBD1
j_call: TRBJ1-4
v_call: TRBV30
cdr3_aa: CAWSAGTGGSEKLFF
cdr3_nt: TGTGCCTGGAGTGCCGGGACAGGGGGTTCTGAAAAACTGTTTTTT

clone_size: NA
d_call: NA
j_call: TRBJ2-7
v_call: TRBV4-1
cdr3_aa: CASSQEVGTYEQYF
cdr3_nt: TGCGCCAGCAGCCAAGAAGTCGGTACCTACGAGCAGTACTTC

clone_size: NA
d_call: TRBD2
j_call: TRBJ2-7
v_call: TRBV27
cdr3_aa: CASSRGTSGAFTYEQYF
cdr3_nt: TGTGCCAGCAGTAGAGGGACTAGCGGGGCCTTCACCTACGAGCAGTACTTC

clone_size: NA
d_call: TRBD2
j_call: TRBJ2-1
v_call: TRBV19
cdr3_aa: CASNFGLAGGPYEQFF
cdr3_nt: TGTGCCAGTAATTTTGGACTAGCGGGAGGGCCGTATGAGCAGTTCTTC

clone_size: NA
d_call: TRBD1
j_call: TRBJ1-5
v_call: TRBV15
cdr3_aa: CATSRDYGTGRSNQPQHF
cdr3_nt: TGTGCCACCAGCAGAGATTACGGGACAGGCAGAAGCAATCAGCCCCAGCATTTT

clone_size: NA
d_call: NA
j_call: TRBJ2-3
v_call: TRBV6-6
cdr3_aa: CASSQRGWTDTQYF
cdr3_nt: TGTGCCAGCAGTCAAAGGGGTTGGACAGATACGCAGTATTTT

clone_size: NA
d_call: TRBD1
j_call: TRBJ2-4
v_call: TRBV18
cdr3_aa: CASSASRGQAKNIQYF
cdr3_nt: TGTGCCAGCTCCGCGAGTAGGGGGCAAGCCAAAAACATTCAGTACTTC

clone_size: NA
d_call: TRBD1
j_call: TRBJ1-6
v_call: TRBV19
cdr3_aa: CASSYRGPNSPLHF
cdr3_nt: TGTGCCAGTAGTTACAGGGGGCCTAATTCACCCCTCCACTTT

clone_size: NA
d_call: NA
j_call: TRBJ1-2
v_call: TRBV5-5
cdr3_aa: CASSLSLANYGYTF
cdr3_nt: TGTGCCAGCAGCTTGTCCCTAGCTAACTATGGCTACACCTTC

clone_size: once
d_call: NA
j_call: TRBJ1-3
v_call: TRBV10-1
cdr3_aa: CASSDSASGNTIYF
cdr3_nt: TGCGCCAGCAGTGACAGTGCCTCTGGAAACACCATATATTTT

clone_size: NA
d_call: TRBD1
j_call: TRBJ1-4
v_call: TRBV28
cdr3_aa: CASLRQGASLGEKLFF
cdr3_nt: TGTGCCAGCCTGAGACAGGGGGCCTCCTTGGGTGAAAAACTGTTTTTT

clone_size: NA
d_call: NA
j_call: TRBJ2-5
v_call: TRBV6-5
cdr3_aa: CASSYTGAGEETQYF
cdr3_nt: TGTGCCAGCAGTTACACTGGGGCAGGGGAAGAGACCCAGTACTTC

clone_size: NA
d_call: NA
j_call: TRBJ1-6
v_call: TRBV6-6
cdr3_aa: CASSYPEMNSPLHF
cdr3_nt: TGTGCCAGCAGTTACCCAGAAATGAATTCACCCCTCCACTTT

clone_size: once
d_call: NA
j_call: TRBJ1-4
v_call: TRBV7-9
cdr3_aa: CASAGRGNEKLFF
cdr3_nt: TGTGCCAGCGCTGGACGAGGGAATGAAAAACTGTTTTTT

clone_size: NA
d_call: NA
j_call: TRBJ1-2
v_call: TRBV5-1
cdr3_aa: CASSPNSNYGYTF
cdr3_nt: TGCGCCAGCAGCCCAAACAGCAACTATGGCTACACCTTC

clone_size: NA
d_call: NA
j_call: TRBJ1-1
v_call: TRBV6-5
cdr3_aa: CASRTSGIPTEAFF
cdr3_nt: TGTGCCAGCAGGACCTCCGGGATCCCCACTGAAGCTTTCTTT

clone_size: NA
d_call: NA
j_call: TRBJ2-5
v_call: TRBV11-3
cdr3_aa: CASSLDRVREAETQYF
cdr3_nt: TGTGCCAGCAGCTTAGATCGGGTGAGGGAGGCCGAGACCCAGTACTTC

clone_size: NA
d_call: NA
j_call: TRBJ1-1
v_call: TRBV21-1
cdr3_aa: CASSRDRGNTEAFF
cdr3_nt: TGTGCCAGCAGCAGGGACAGGGGGAACACTGAAGCTTTCTTT

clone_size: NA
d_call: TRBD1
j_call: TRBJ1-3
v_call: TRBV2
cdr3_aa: CASSAQGSPGNTIYF
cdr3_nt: TGTGCCAGCAGCGCACAGGGGTCCCCTGGAAACACCATATATTTT

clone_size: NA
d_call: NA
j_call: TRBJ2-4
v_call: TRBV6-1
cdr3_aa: CASSVKGHLDLAKNIQYF
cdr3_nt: TGTGCCAGCAGTGTAAAGGGACACCTTGATCTAGCCAAAAACATTCAGTACTTC

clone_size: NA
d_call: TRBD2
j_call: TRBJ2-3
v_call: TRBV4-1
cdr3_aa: CASSQVLGFGGSGGTDTQYF
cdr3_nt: TGCGCCAGCAGCCAAGTTTTGGGTTTCGGCGGTAGCGGGGGGACAGATACGCAGTATTTT

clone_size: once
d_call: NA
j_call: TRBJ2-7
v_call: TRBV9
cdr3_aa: CASSPSQEPVEQYF
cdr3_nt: TGTGCCAGCAGCCCCAGCCAGGAACCGGTCGAGCAGTACTTC

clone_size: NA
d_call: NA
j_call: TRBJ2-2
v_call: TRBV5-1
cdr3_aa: CASSSPLKGEGVPGELFF
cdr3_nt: TGCGCCAGCAGCTCCCCCCTCAAAGGGGAAGGAGTCCCCGGGGAGCTGTTTTTT

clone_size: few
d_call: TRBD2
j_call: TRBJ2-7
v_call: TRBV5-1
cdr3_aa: CASSFSRTSGTEQYF
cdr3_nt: TGCGCCAGCAGTTTTTCCCGGACTAGCGGGACTGAGCAGTACTTC

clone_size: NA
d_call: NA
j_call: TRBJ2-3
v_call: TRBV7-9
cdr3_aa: CASSLALSSTDTQYF
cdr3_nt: TGTGCCAGCAGCTTAGCGCTAAGCAGCACAGATACGCAGTATTTT

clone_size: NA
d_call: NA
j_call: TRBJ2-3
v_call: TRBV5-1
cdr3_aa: CASTGRTSTDTQYF
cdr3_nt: TGCGCCAGCACGGGGAGGACTAGCACAGATACGCAGTATTTT

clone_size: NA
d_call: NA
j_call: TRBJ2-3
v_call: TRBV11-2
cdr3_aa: CASSHNAADTQYF
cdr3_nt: TGTGCCAGCAGCCATAACGCGGCGGATACGCAGTATTTT

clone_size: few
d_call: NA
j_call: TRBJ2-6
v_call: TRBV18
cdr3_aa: CASSLEAGANVLTF
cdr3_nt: TGTGCCAGCTCACTAGAGGCTGGGGCCAACGTCCTGACTTTC

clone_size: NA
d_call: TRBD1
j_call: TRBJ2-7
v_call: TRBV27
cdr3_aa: CASSLGTEKYEQYF
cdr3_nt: TGTGCCAGCAGTTTAGGGACAGAAAAGTACGAGCAGTACTTC

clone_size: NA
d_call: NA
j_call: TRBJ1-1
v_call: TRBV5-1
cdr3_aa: CASSLGQSNTEAFF
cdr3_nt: TGCGCCAGCAGTCTAGGACAGTCGAACACTGAAGCTTTCTTT

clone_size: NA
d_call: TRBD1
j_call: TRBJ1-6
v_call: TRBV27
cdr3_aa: CASSLTETGHNSPLHF
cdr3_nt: TGTGCCAGCAGTTTAACGGAGACAGGGCATAATTCACCCCTCCACTTT

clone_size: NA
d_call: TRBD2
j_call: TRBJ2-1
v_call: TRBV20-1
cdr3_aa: CSASRLAGKKDEQFF
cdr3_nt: TGCAGTGCTAGTCGTCTAGCGGGAAAGAAAGATGAGCAGTTCTTC

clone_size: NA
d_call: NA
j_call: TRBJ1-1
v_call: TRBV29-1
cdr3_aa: CSVAQTVNTEAFF
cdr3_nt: TGCAGCGTTGCCCAGACAGTTAACACTGAAGCTTTCTTT